The present T cell receptor (beta chain) was sequenced within a study of shared clonotypes between healthy human individuals. Libraries were prepared by immunoSEQ multiplex PCR; TCRdb keeps only in-frame clonotypes and omits some of them. Here the sample spans about 2.3 million clones, 85% to 95% being singletons. CDR1 GTSNPN and CDR2 SVGIG come from the germline V gene (reference sequence). The CDR3 loop spans 15 amino acids. Unmatched junction bases numbered 11, after V lost 4 bases and J lost 4 bases. This chain connects TRBV30 to TRBJ2-5; 8 positions match TRBD1. The TCR sequence derives from a man in his late teens or twenties in good health. Some clones in this sample may be carry-over from other donors' samples. What was sequenced was naive CD4+ T cells from PBMCs. The subset here: CD45RA+ positively selected. CDR3 region: CAWIAGQAPRETQYF. The DNA of the CDR3 is TGTGCCTGGATTGCGGGACAGGCCCCCCGAGAGACCCAGTACTTC.